The following is a T cell receptor beta chain sequence with its context. An end of the junction differs from the germline gene, which may be a read error. Assay used: immunoSEQ multiplex PCR; TCRdb lists only in-frame clones, some missing. The sample has about 120,000 clones; about 58% are singletons. The germline gives CDR1 SSHAT, CDR2 FNYEAQ (reference sequence). The CDR3 has 13 residues. These data belong to a study of cytotoxic CD8 clonotypes in ibrutinib-treated CLL. This chain uses TRBV7-7 with TRBJ2-5; D is unclear. This specimen was PBMCs, taken after 24 months of ibrutinib treatment. This receptor was taken from a human donor with chronic lymphocytic leukemia. CDR3: CASSFPYQETQYF. The CDR3 DNA reads TGTGCTAGCAGCTTCCCGTACCAAGAGACCCAGTACTTC.